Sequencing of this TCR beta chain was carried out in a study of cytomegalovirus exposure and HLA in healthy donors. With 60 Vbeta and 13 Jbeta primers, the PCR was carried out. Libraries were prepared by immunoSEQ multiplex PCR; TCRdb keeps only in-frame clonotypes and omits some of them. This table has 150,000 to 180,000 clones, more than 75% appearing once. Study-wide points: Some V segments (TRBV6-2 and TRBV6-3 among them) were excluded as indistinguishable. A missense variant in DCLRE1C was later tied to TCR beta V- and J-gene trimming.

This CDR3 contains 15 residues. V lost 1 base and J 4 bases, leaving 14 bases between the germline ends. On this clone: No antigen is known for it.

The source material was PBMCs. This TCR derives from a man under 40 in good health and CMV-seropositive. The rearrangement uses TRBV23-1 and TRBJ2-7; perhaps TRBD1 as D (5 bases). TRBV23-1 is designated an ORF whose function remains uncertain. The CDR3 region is CASSQYSRQGYEQYF. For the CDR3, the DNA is TGCGCCAGCAGTCAATACAGTCGGCAGGGATACGAGCAGTACTTC.